This is a list of T cell receptor beta chains from one sample in a study of CD8 T cells in Susac syndrome. TCRdb re-analysed the immunoSEQ multiplex PCR reads in MiXCR, keeping a single row per CDR3 protein. This table holds about 150,000 distinct CDR3 sequences, 95% to 96% found once. Sequencing was carried out using CD8+ T cells from PBMCs. All receptors come from a human donor with multiple sclerosis. Each CDR3 is given with its conserved first and last residue. D genes are given only for firm matches. Where a row states a size, it is once, few, many or the class of an expanded clone; other rows omit it.

>-|TRBV7-8|-|TRBJ2-5
TGTGCCAGCGGCGGTGACCTAAAAGAGACCCAGTACTTC
CASGGDLKETQYF
>-|TRBV29-1|-|TRBJ2-5
TGCAGCGTTGAAGGAGGGGGGGCTGAGACCCAGTACTTC
CSVEGGGAETQYF
>-|TRBV20-1|-|TRBJ1-5
TGCAGTGCTAGGGCTCGTAATAGCAATCAGCCCCAGCATTTT
CSARARNSNQPQHF
>-|TRBV6-1|-|TRBJ2-1
TGTGCCAGCAGTGCAGGGGGCGGGGGCCGTGATGAGCAGTTCTTC
CASSAGGGGRDEQFF
>-|TRBV6-5|-|TRBJ2-3
TGTGCCAGCAGTTACTCGTTGGGGGCCTTAGATACGCAGTATTTT
CASSYSLGALDTQYF
>-|TRBV30|-|TRBJ1-4
TGTGCCTGGAGTTACGATGGACCGCGGGGGGAAAAACTGTTTTTT
CAWSYDGPRGEKLFF
>-|TRBV6-5|-|TRBJ1-2
TGTGCCAGCATTGACCGGGACCATGGCTACACCTTC
CASIDRDHGYTF
>-|TRBV12-3/TRBV12-4|-|TRBJ1-5
TGTGCCAGCAGCGGGTCAATTAATCAGCCCCAGCATTTT
CASSGSINQPQHF
>-|TRBV6-5|TRBD2|TRBJ2-3
TGTGCCAGCAGTTCCCAAGCGGGGAGCACAGATACGCAGTATTTT
CASSSQAGSTDTQYF
>-|TRBV9|-|TRBJ1-1
TGTGCCAGCAGCCCCGACGGACATGAAGCTTTCTTT
CASSPDGHEAFF
>-|TRBV29-1|-|TRBJ1-2
TGCAGCGTTTTGACGCCAGTTAGCTATGGCTACACCTTC
CSVLTPVSYGYTF
>-|TRBV9|-|TRBJ2-1
TGTGCCAGCGGTGGTGAGCAGTTCTTC
CASGGEQFF
>-|TRBV11-2|-|TRBJ2-1
TGTGCCAGCAGCCCGTTCGTTCTCTCCTACAATGAGCAGTTCTTC
CASSPFVLSYNEQFF
>-|TRBV20-1|-|TRBJ2-1
TGCAGTGCTGGCCGGGGTTTGCCGAGCTCCTACAATGAGCAGTTCTTC
CSAGRGLPSSYNEQFF
>-|TRBV7-9|-|TRBJ2-2
TGTGCCAGCAGCTTAAAGGTCCAGTCCACCGGGGAGCTGTTTTTT
CASSLKVQSTGELFF
>-|TRBV30|-|TRBJ2-7
TGTGCCTGGAGTGTTGGTTCTTCAGAGCAGTACTTC
CAWSVGSSEQYF
>-|TRBV29-1|TRBD1|TRBJ2-1
TGCAGCGTTGACGGGCAGGGGGCCTATGAGCAGTTCTTC
CSVDGQGAYEQFF
>-|TRBV27|-|TRBJ2-1
TGTGCCAGCGAGGGGGGCTTATTCAATGAGCAGTTCTTC
CASEGGLFNEQFF
>-|TRBV7-8|TRBD1|TRBJ2-7
TGTGCCAGCAGCACCGACAGGGGGCAGACCCATTACGAGCAGTACTTC
CASSTDRGQTHYEQYF
>-|TRBV20-1|-|TRBJ2-7
TGCAGTGCCCGGGATTTGGGGAACTACGAGCAGTACTTC
CSARDLGNYEQYF
>-|TRBV7-9|-|TRBJ2-1
TGTGCCAGCAGCTCTCCGGGGGGCGGCGACTACAATGAGCAGTTCTTC
CASSSPGGGDYNEQFF
>-|TRBV7-7|-|TRBJ2-1
TGTGCTAGCAGCTTAATACAGGGGGGGAATGAGCAGTTCTTC
CASSLIQGGNEQFF
>-|TRBV29-1|-|TRBJ1-2
TGCAGCGTTGAAGGGGCAGGGCAAGGCTACACCTTC
CSVEGAGQGYTF
>-|TRBV5-1|TRBD1|TRBJ2-2
TGCGCCAGCAGCCAGGGACAGCCGCCCAACACCGGGGAGCTGTTTTTT
CASSQGQPPNTGELFF
>-|TRBV5-1|TRBD1|TRBJ1-1
TGCGCCAGCAGCCACCCGGACAGGGCTGGGACTGAAGCTTTCTTT
CASSHPDRAGTEAFF
>-|TRBV20-1|-|TRBJ1-5
TGCAGTGCTCCGCCGAAGCCCCAGCATTTT
CSAPPKPQHF
>-|TRBV30|-|TRBJ2-3
TGTGCCTGGAGCGGAGGGACTTCGACCCGAGATACGCAGTATTTT
CAWSGGTSTRDTQYF
>once|TRBV3-1|-|TRBJ2-5
TGTGCCAGCAGCCAAGAGGGATTCAGGGAGACCCAGTACTTC
CASSQEGFRETQYF
>-|TRBV2|-|TRBJ1-5
TGTGCCAGCCGGACGGACGCAGGAGCAGGTCAGCCCCAGCATTTT
CASRTDAGAGQPQHF
>few|TRBV9|TRBD2|TRBJ2-7
TGTGCCAGCAGCGTAGAGGGACTAGCGGGATACTACGAGCAGTACTTC
CASSVEGLAGYYEQYF
>-|TRBV20-1|-|TRBJ2-1
TGCAGTGCTAGGGGTACCGGGACGGATTCCCCGAGCTCCTACAATGAGCAGTTCTTC
CSARGTGTDSPSSYNEQFF
>-|TRBV29-1|-|TRBJ2-3
TGCAGCGTTGATGCGCGGGGAATCACAGATACGCAGTATTTT
CSVDARGITDTQYF
>-|TRBV29-1|-|TRBJ2-1
TGCAGCGTTGAAGTTGGGGTCTACAATGAGCAGTTCTTC
CSVEVGVYNEQFF
>-|TRBV5-1|TRBD2|TRBJ2-3
TGTGCCAGCAGCCCATGGACTAGCAGCACAGATACGCAGTATTTT
CASSPWTSSTDTQYF
>-|TRBV23-1|-|TRBJ1-1
TGCGCCAGCAGTCAAACGCAGGGGACTAAAGCTTTCTTT
CASSQTQGTKAFF
>-|TRBV4-1|-|TRBJ1-2
TGCGCCAGCAGCCCAGGAACCTTACGAACACTCTATGGCTACACCTTC
CASSPGTLRTLYGYTF
>-|TRBV30|-|TRBJ1-2
TGTGCCTGGAGCACGGGAGGGGACGGCTACACCTTC
CAWSTGGDGYTF
>once|TRBV15|-|TRBJ1-2
TGTGCCACTCGGGACGGCACTAACTATGGCTACACCTTC
CATRDGTNYGYTF
>-|TRBV5-6|-|TRBJ1-2
TGTGCCAGCAGCTTGGGACGCAGGCGGGAGTATGGCTACACCTTC
CASSLGRRREYGYTF
>-|TRBV7-9|-|TRBJ2-5
TGTGCCAGTTTAAGGGCGGAGCAAGAGACCCAGTACTTC
CASLRAEQETQYF
>-|TRBV5-6|-|TRBJ1-3
TGTGCCAGCAGCTTGGGAATGGGAAACACCATATATTTT
CASSLGMGNTIYF
>-|TRBV27|-|TRBJ2-1
TGTGCCAGCAGGATGACAGGAGCCTACAATGAGCAGTTCTTC
CASRMTGAYNEQFF